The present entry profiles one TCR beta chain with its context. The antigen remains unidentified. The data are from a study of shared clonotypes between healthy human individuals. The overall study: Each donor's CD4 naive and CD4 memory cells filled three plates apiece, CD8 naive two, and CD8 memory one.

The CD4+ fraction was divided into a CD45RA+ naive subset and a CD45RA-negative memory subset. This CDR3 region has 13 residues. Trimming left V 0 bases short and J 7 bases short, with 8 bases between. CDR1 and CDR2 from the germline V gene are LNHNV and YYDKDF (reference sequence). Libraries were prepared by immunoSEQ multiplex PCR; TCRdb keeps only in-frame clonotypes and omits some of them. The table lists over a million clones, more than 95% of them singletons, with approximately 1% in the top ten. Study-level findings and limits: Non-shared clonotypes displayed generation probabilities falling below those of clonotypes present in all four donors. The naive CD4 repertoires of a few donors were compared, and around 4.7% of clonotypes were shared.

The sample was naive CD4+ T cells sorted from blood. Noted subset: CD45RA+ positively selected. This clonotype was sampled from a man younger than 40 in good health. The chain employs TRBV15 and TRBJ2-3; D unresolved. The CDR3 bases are TGTGCCACCAGCAGAGAGGTCATACATACGCAGTATTTT. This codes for CATSREVIHTQYF.